Shown below are 10 T cell receptor beta chains from a single sample sequenced in a study of patients and donors after allogeneic stem cell transplantation. TCRdb re-called the RT-PCR reads through MiXCR, storing one row per CDR3 protein. The sample holds about 960,000 distinct CDR3 sequences; over 15% are singletons and the top ten take about 6%. Specimen: blood, either unsorted or a sorted T cell fraction (not recorded which). The origin of the receptors is a human donor who was either an allogeneic HSCT recipient or a stem cell or donor lymphocyte infusion donor (not recorded which). It is not recorded whose cells these are; they may come from a transplant donor.

This clonotype was found a few times. V gene TRBV20-1 combines with J gene TRBJ1-2; D remains unclear. Germline CDR1 reads DFQATT; CDR2 reads SNEGSKA (reference sequence). With 6 bases removed from V and 8 bases from J, the gap between germline ends came to 7 bases. The CDR3 consists of 9 residues. Here the CDR3 DNA reads TGCAGTGCCGAGAAAGGCTACACCTTC. This translates into CSAEKGYTF.

This clonotype was seen only a few times. This chain joins TRBV20-1 and TRBJ1-1; D uncertain. With 2 bases removed from V and 2 bases from J, the gap between germline ends came to 21 bases. The germline gives CDR1 DFQATT, CDR2 SNEGSKA (reference sequence). The CDR3 is made up of 17 amino acids. In DNA form, the CDR3 reads TGCAGTGCTAGATTTACAGAACGAAGACGCCCAAACACTGAAGCTTTCTTT. Translating gives CSARFTERRRPNTEAFF.

This clonotype was observed at least ten times. The chain couples TRBV5-1 to TRBJ2-3; D is unclear. Trimming took 3 bases from V and 2 from J, leaving 7 bases between them. CDR3 length equals 13 residues. Germline V gene data show CDR1 as SGHRS and CDR2 as YFSETQ. The DNA of the CDR3 is TGCGCCAGCAGCTCGCGGCCCACAGATACGCAGTATTTT. This encodes CASSSRPTDTQYF.

This clonotype turned up a few times. J is TRBJ2-7 and V is TRBV12-3 or TRBV12-4; no clear D gene. Trimming removed 6 bases from V and 3 bases from J, with 18 bases in between. The CDR3 has 15 amino acids. CDR3 amino acids: CASSPDTQPFYEQYF. CDR3 in DNA: TGTGCCAGCAGCCCCGACACACAACCATTCTACGAGCAGTACTTC.

The V call is TRBV12-3 or TRBV12-4, the J call TRBJ2-1, with TRBD2 matching over 15 bases. There are 18 residues in the CDR3. J was trimmed by 5 bases and V by 7 bases; bases with no gene match: 12. CDR3 bases: TGTGCCAGCACCCTCCCAGGGACTAGCGGGAGGAAAGACAATGAGCAGTTCTTC. Translation: CASTLPGTSGRKDNEQFF.

This clonotype was observed a few times. The chain employs TRBV6-1 and TRBJ1-4; 11 bases are a match to TRBD1. This CDR3 comprises 15 residues. Germline CDR1 reads MNHNS; CDR2 reads SASEGT. The ends lost 7 bases at V and 7 bases at J; junction bases unmatched: 8. CDR3 sequence reads: CASTRDRGSTEKLFF. CDR3 sequence (DNA): TGTGCCAGCACACGGGACAGGGGGTCGACTGAAAAACTGTTTTTT.

This clonotype was counted a few times. The chain is built from TRBV5-1 and TRBJ2-7, with TRBD2 as a possible D gene (6 bases). The CDR3 sequence is 15 residues long. Per the germline V gene, CDR1 is SGHRS and CDR2 is YFSETQ. Trimming shortened V by 0 bases and J by 2 bases, and 12 bases separated the two germline ends. CDR3 protein: CASSLDLGGTYEQYF. The CDR3 DNA reads as TGCGCCAGCAGCTTGGATCTTGGGGGGACCTACGAGCAGTACTTC.

In its sample, this clonotype was seen a few times. This rearrangement joins TRBV20-1 to TRBJ2-5; no firm D call. Germline values: CDR1 DFQATT, CDR2 SNEGSKA (reference sequence). The CDR3 runs 14 residues. V lost 6 bases and J 5 bases, leaving 19 bases between the germline ends. The CDR3 region is CSAKRNWARETQYF. As DNA, the CDR3 is TGCAGTGCAAAGAGGAACTGGGCGCGGGAGACCCAGTACTTC.

This sequence joins TRBV19 and TRBJ1-2, with 8 bases that match TRBD1. Germline V gene lookup returns CDR1 LNHDA and CDR2 SQIVND (reference sequence). The ends lost 3 bases at V and 2 bases at J; junction bases unmatched: 8. CDR3 length equals 16 residues. CDR3: CASSMGQVHFNYGYTF. DNA for the CDR3: TGTGCCAGTAGTATGGGACAGGTCCACTTCAACTATGGCTACACCTTC.

The chain links TRBV15 to TRBJ2-3, with D possibly called TRBD1 or TRBD2 (7 bases each). This CDR3 has 17 amino acids. Per germline, CDR1 LNHNV and CDR2 YYDKDF (reference sequence). Trimming stripped 3 bases from V and 1 base from J, with 17 bases between. CDR3 nucleotide sequence: TGTGCCACCAGCAGGGACTCCAGCGGGACAGGCACAGATACGCAGTATTTT. As protein: CATSRDSSGTGTDTQYF.